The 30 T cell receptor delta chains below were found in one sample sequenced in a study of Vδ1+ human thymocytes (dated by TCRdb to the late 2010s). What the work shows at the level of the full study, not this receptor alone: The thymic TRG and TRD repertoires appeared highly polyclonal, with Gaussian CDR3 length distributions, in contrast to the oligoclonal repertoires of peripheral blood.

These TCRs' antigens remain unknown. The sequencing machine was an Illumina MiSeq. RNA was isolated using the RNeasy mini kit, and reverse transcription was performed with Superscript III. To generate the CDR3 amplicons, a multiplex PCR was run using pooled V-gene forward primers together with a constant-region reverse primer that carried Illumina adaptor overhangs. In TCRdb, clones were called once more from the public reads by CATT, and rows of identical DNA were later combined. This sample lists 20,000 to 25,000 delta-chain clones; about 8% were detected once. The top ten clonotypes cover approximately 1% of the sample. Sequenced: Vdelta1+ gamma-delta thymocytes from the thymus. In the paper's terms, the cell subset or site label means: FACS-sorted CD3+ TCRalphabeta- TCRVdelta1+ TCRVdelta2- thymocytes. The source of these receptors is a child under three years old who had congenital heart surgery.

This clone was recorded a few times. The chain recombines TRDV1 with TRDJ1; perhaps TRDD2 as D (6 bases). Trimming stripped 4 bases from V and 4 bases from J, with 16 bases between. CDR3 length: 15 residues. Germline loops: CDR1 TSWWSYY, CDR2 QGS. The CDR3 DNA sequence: TGTGCTCTTGGGGTTGCCTTCCCTGAAGGCGATAAACTCATCTTT. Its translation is CALGVAFPEGDKLIF.

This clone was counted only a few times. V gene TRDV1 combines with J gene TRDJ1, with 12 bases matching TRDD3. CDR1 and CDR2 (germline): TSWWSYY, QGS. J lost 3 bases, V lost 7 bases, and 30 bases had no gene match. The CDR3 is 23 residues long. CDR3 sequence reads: CALVPTKPVDLLGDTFRADKLIF. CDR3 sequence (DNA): TGTGCTCTTGTCCCCACAAAACCGGTAGACCTACTGGGGGATACTTTTCGCGCCGATAAACTCATCTTT.

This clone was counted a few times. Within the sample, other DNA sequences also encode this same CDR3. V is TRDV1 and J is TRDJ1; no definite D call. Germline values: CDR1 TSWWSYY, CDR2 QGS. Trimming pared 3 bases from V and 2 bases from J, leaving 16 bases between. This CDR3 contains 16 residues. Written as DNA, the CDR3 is TGTGCTCTTGGGGACCCCGTTGGCCACGCGACCGATAAACTCATCTTT. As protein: CALGDPVGHATDKLIF.

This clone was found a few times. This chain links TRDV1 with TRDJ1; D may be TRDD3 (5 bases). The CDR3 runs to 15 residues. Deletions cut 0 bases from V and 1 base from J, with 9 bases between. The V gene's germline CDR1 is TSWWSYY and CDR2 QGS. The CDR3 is CALGELGWATDKLIF. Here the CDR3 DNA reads TGTGCTCTTGGGGAACTTGGCTGGGCCACCGATAAACTCATCTTT.

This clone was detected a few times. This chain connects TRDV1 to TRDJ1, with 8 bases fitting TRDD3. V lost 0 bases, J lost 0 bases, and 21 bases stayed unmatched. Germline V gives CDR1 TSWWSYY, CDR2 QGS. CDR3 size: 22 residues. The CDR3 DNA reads TGTGCTCTTGGGGAACTAGGGGGCTTCCGGATCCTACTGGGGGGGTACACCGATAAACTCATCTTT. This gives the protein CALGELGGFRILLGGYTDKLIF.

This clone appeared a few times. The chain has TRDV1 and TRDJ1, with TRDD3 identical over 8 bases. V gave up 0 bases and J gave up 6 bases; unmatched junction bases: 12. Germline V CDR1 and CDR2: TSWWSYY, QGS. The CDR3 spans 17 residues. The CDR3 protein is CALGELKGFLGENKLIF. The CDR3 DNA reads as TGTGCTCTTGGGGAACTCAAGGGGTTCCTGGGGGAGAATAAACTCATCTTT.

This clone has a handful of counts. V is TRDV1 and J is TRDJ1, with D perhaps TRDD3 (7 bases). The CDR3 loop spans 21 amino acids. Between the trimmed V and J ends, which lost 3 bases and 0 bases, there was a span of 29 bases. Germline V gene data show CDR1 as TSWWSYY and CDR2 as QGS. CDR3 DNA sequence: TGTGCTCTTGGGGAGTCGGGATCCTACCCTCCTGGGGGGTGTTACACCGATAAACTCATCTTT. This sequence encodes CALGESGSYPPGGCYTDKLIF.

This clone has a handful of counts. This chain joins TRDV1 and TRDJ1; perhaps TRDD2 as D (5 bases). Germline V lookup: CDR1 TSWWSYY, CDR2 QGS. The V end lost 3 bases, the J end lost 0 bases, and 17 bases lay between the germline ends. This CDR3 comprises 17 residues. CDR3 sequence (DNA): TGTGCTCTTGGGGATCTTCCCCACCGACGGTACACCGATAAACTCATCTTT. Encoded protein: CALGDLPHRRYTDKLIF.

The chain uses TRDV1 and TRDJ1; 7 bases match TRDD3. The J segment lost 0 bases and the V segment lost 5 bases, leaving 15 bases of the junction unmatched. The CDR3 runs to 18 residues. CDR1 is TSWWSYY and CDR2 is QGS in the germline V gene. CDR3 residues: CALGQTTRGYGYTDKLIF. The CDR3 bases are TGTGCTCTTGGGCAAACTACGAGGGGATATGGTTACACCGATAAACTCATCTTT.

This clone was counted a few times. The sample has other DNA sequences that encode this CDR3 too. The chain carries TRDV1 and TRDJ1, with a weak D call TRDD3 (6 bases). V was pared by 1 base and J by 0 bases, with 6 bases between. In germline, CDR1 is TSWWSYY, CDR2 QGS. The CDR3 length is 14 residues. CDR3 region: CALGERGYTDKLIF. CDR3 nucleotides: TGTGCTCTTGGGGAACGGGGATACACCGATAAACTCATCTTT.

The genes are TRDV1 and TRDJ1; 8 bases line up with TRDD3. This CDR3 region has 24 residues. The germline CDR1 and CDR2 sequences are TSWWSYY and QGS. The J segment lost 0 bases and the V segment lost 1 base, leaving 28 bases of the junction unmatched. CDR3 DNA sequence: TGTGCTCTTGGGGAACCCCTGCGTTCCCCACTACGGGGTACTGGGGGTCGAGACACCGATAAACTCATCTTT. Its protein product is CALGEPLRSPLRGTGGRDTDKLIF.

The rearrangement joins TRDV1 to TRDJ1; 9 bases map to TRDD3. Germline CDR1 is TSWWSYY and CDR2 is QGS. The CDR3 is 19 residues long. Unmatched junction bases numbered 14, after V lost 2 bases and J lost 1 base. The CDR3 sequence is CALGEERVWGYGRTDKLIF. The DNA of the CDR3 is TGTGCTCTTGGGGAAGAACGCGTTTGGGGATACGGCCGCACCGATAAACTCATCTTT.

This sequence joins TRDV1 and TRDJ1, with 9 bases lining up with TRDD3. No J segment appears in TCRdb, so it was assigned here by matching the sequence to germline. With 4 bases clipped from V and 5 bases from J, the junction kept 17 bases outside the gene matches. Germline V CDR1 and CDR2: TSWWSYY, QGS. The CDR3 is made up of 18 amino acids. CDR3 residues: CALGGSSLGLGDLDKLIF. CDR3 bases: TGTGCTCTTGGGGGCTCTTCCCTCGGGCTGGGGGATTTGGATAAACTCATCTTT.

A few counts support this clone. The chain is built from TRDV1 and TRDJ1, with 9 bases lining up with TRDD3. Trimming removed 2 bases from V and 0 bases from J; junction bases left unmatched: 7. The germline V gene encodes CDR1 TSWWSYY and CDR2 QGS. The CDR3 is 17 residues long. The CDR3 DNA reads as TGTGCTCTTGGGGAATACTGGGGGACCCCGTACACCGATAAACTCATCTTT. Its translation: CALGEYWGTPYTDKLIF.

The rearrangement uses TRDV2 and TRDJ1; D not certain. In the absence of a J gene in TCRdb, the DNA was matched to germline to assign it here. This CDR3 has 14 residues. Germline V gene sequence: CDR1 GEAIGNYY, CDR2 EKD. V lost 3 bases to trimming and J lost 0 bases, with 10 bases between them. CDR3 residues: CACDPPGHTDKLIF. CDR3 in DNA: TGTGCCTGTGACCCCCCAGGGCACACCGATAAACTCATCTTT.

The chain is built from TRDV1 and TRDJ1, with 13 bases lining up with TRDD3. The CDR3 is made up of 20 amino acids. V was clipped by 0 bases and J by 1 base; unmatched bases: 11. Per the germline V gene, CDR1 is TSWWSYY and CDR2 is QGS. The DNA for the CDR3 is TGTGCTCTTGGGGAACTGGAGACCCCTACTGGGGGATACGCCACCGATAAACTCATCTTT. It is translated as CALGELETPTGGYATDKLIF.

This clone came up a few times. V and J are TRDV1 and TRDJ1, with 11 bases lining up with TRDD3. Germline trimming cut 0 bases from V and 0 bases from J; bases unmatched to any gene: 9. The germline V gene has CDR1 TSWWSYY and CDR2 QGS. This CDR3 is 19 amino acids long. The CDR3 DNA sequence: TGTGCTCTTGGGGAACTGAAACTGGGGGATAAACGAGACACCGATAAACTCATCTTT. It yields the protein CALGELKLGDKRDTDKLIF.

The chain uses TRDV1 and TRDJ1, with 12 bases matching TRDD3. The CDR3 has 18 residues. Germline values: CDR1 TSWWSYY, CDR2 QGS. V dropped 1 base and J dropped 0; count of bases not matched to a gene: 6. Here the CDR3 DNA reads TGTGCTCTTGGGGAACGAAGTACTGGGGGATACCACACCGATAAACTCATCTTT. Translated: CALGERSTGGYHTDKLIF.

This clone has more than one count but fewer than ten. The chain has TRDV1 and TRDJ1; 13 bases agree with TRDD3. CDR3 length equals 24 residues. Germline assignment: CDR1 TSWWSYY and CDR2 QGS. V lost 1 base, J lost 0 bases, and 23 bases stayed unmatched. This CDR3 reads CALGERRYADTGGYAEWYTDKLIF. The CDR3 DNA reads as TGTGCTCTTGGGGAACGTCGCTACGCCGATACTGGGGGATACGCAGAATGGTACACCGATAAACTCATCTTT.

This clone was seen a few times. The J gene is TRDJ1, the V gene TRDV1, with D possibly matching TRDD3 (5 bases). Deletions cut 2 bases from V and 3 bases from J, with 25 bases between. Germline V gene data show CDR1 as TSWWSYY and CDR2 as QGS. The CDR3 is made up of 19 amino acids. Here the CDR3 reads CALGELKYGGDGVPDKLIF. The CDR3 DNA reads TGTGCTCTTGGGGAATTGAAGTACGGGGGTGATGGGGTACCCGATAAACTCATCTTT.

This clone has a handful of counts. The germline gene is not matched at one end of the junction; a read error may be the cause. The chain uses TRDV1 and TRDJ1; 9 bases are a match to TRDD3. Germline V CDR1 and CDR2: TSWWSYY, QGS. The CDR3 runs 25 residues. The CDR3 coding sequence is TGTGCTCTTGAGGAAAGGGGCCTTTGGACTTTGGGGGATAAGTCCCACTTAAACTACACCGATAAACTCATCTTT. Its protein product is CALEERGLWTLGDKSHLNYTDKLIF.

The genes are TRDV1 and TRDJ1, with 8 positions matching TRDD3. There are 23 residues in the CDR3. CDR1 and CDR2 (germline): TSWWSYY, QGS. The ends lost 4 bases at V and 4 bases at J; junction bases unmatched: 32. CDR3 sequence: CALGGFQSSCPLPLTGGNDKLIF. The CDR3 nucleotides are TGTGCTCTTGGGGGATTCCAATCCTCATGTCCTTTACCTCTAACTGGGGGGAACGATAAACTCATCTTT.

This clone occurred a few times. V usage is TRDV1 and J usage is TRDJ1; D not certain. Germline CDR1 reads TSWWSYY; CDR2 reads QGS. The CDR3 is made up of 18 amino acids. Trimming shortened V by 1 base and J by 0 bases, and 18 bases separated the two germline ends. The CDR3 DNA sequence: TGTGCTCTTGGGGAACGCCCCCCCAGGTCCTCGTACACCGATAAACTCATCTTT. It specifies CALGERPPRSSYTDKLIF.

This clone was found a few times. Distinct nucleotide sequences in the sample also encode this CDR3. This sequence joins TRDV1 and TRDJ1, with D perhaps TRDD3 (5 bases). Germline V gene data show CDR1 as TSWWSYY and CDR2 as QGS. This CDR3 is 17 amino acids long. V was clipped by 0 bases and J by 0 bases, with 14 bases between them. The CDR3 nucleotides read TGTGCTCTTGGGGAACTGGGGGGGGGCTTGTACACCGATAAACTCATCTTT. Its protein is CALGELGGGLYTDKLIF.

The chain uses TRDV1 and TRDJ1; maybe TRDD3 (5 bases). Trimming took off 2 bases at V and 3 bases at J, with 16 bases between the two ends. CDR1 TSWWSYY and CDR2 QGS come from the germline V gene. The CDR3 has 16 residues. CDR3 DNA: TGTGCTCTTGGGGAATCACCCGTACTGGAGGCCGATAAACTCATCTTT. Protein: CALGESPVLEADKLIF.

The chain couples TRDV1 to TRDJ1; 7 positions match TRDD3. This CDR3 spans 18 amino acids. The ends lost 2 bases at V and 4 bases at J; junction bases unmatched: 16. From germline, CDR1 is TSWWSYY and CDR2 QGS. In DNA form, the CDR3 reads TGTGCTCTTGGGGAAGGGGCCTTCGTGGTGGGGGACATCGATAAACTCATCTTT. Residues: CALGEGAFVVGDIDKLIF.

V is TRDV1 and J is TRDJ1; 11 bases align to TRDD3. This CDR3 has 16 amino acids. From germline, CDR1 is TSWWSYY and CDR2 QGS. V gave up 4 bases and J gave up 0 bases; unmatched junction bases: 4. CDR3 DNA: TGTGCTCTTGGGGGGGTACTGGGGGATAACACCGATAAACTCATCTTT. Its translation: CALGGVLGDNTDKLIF.

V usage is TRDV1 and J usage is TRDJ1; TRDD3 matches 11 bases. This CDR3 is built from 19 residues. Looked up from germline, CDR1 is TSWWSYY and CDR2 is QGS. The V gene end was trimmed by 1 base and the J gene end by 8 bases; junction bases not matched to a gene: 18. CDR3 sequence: CALGEPFLPYWGIGAKLIF. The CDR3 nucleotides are TGTGCTCTTGGGGAACCTTTCCTGCCGTACTGGGGGATAGGAGCGAAACTCATCTTT.

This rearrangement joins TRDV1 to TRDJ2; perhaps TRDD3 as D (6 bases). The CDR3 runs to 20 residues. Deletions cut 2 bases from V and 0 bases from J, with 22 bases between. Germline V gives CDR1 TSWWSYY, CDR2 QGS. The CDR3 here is CALGEFPWGANNSLTAQLFF. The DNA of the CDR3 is TGTGCTCTTGGGGAATTTCCTTGGGGGGCTAACAACTCTTTGACAGCACAACTCTTCTTT.

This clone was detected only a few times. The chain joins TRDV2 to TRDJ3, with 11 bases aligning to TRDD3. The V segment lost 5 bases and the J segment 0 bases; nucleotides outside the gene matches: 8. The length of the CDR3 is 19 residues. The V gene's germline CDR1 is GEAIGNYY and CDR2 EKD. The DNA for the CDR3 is TGTGCCTGTGGACCTGACTGGGGGATATGCTCCTGGGACACCCGACAGATGTTTTTC. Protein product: CACGPDWGICSWDTRQMFF.